Shown below are 19 T cell receptor beta chains from a single sample sequenced in a study of identical twins (dated by TCRdb to 2016 to 2017). The method was 5' RACE. Sequencing relied on an Illumina HiSeq 2000. TCRdb passed the public sequencing reads through fastp at Q25 and MiXCR, retaining productive beta sequences. Merged by CDR3 protein, the rows form single entries marked with the most common genes and DNA. The sample profile shows about 300,000 distinct CDR3 sequences; around an eighth of them were found once. Of the sample, approximately 7.6% falls within the top ten clones. The sample was also linked to a second study, of yellow fever vaccine responses in identical twins.

The sequencing input was CD8+ T cells sorted from blood. These receptors came from a woman under 30 in good health.

This rearrangement joins TRBV5-4 to TRBJ2-1, with a tentative D call TRBD2 (7 bases). Germline V gene sequence: CDR1 SGHNT, CDR2 YYREEE (reference sequence). V dropped 9 bases and J dropped 9 bases, with 22 bases sitting between them. This CDR3 has 14 amino acids. Here the CDR3 reads CAIKGEGTVGEQFF. In DNA, the CDR3 is TGTGCCATCAAGGGGGAGGGCACGGTAGGTGAGCAGTTCTTC.

This clonotype was seen more than once but under ten times. CDR3 sequence: CASSQDWGMDEKLFF. CDR3 sequence (DNA): TGTGCCAGCAGCCAAGATTGGGGGATGGATGAAAAACTGTTTTTT. V gene TRBV14 combines with J gene TRBJ1-4; D possibly corresponds to TRBD1 (5 bases). The V end lost 0 bases, the J end lost 6 bases, and 11 bases lay between the germline ends. This CDR3 comprises 15 residues. Germline CDR1 and CDR2: SGHDN and FVKESK.

This chain uses TRBV20-1 with TRBJ2-1; D not resolved. The CDR3 is 11 residues long. Germline V gives CDR1 DFQATT, CDR2 SNEGSKA (reference sequence). Trimming took off 5 bases at V and 4 bases at J, with 6 bases between the two ends. The CDR3: CSAPQYNEQFF. CDR3 DNA: TGCAGTGCTCCTCAGTACAATGAGCAGTTCTTC.

This clonotype was counted a few times. The chain combines TRBV2 with TRBJ1-1, with TRBD1 matching over 9 bases. The CDR3 covers 14 residues. Unmatched junction bases numbered 8, after V lost 6 bases and J lost 6 bases. The germline V gene has CDR1 SNHLY and CDR2 FYNNEI. The CDR3: CASRQGQGGAEAFF. The DNA of the CDR3 is TGTGCCAGCAGGCAGGGACAGGGTGGCGCTGAAGCTTTCTTT.

This chain connects TRBV29-1 to TRBJ2-7, with 8 bases that match TRBD1. V shed 4 bases and J 4 bases; nucleotides not matched to a gene: 3. The CDR3 loop spans 12 amino acids. CDR1 SQVTM and CDR2 ANQGSEA come from the germline V gene. CDR3 sequence (DNA): TGCAGCGTTGCCGGACAGGGATACGAGCAGTACTTC. Translation: CSVAGQGYEQYF.

This clonotype has ten or more counts. The gene calls are TRBV10-3 and TRBJ2-1, with 12 bases fitting TRBD2. The V segment lost 4 bases and the J segment 0 bases; nucleotides outside the gene matches: 1. The CDR3 totals 16 residues. CDR1 and CDR2 from the germline V gene are ENHRY and SYGVKD. The CDR3, as DNA: TGTGCCATCAGTGTGACTAGCGGGAGCTCCTACAATGAGCAGTTCTTC. Residues: CAISVTSGSSYNEQFF.

A few counts support this clonotype. This chain connects TRBV27 to TRBJ2-3; the D gene is possibly TRBD2 (5 bases). V lost 6 bases and J 11 bases, leaving 21 bases between the germline ends. The germline V gene encodes CDR1 MNHEY and CDR2 SMNVEV (reference sequence). This CDR3 region has 14 residues. The DNA for the CDR3 is TGTGCCAGCAGCCGTCACGCACTAGGAGAGGAGCAGTATTTT. The encoded protein is CASSRHALGEEQYF.

This clonotype was observed a few times. The chain links TRBV7-9 to TRBJ2-1; the match to TRBD2 covers 14 bases. The V segment lost 5 bases and the J segment 2 bases; nucleotides outside the gene matches: 2. The CDR3 sequence is 16 residues long. Germline CDR1 is SEHNR and CDR2 is FQNEAQ (reference sequence). The CDR3 nucleotides read TGTGCCAGCAGCGGGACTAGCGGGGGTCCCTACAATGAGCAGTTCTTC. This gives the protein CASSGTSGGPYNEQFF.

This chain joins TRBV13 and TRBJ2-7, with 8 bases fitting TRBD2. Germline values: CDR1 PRHDT, CDR2 FYEKMQ (reference sequence). With 10 bases clipped from V and 1 base from J, the junction kept 18 bases outside the gene matches. The CDR3 is made up of 17 amino acids. DNA for the CDR3: TGTGCCATGAGCCCGCGGCTCCTAGCGGGTCAATCCTACGAGCAGTACTTC. Translating it yields CAMSPRLLAGQSYEQYF.

There are a few counts of this clonotype. The rearrangement joins TRBV9 to TRBJ2-3; D gene ambiguous. V was trimmed by 0 bases and J by 4 bases, leaving 12 bases between them. CDR1 and CDR2 (germline): SGDLS, YYNGEE. The CDR3 extends over 15 amino acids. The CDR3 coding sequence is TGTGCCAGCAGCGTAGTCGGGCGTTTAGCAGATACGCAGTATTTT. Residues: CASSVVGRLADTQYF. The full variable domain, with the rest looked up from reference TRBV9 and TRBJ2-3, is DSGVTQTPKHLITATGQRVTLRCSPRSGDLSVYWYQQSLDQGLQFLIQYYNGEERAKGNILERFSAQQFPDLHSELNLSSLELGDSALYFCASSVVGRLADTQYFGPGTRLTVL.

This clonotype has a handful of counts. The rearrangement uses TRBV7-9 and TRBJ2-7, with TRBD2 matching 8 bases. Germline V CDR1 and CDR2: SEHNR, FQNEAQ (reference sequence). This CDR3 contains 14 residues. The V and J ends lost 6 bases and 3 bases, in that order; junction bases with no gene match: 7. In DNA, the CDR3 is TGTGCCAGCAGTCCCGGGGGGGTAGACTACGAGCAGTACTTC. Protein: CASSPGGVDYEQYF. Using reference TRBV7-9 and TRBJ2-7 for the parts outside the CDR3, the full variable domain is DTGVSQNPRHKITKRGQNVTFRCDPISEHNRLYWYRQTLGQGPEFLTYFQNEAQLEKSRLLSDRFSAERPKGSFSTLEIQRTEQGDSAMYLCASSPGGVDYEQYFGPGTRLTVT.

In this sample, this clonotype turned up a few times. The genes are TRBV7-8 and TRBJ1-2, with 8 bases lining up with TRBD1. J was trimmed by 6 bases and V by 5 bases; bases with no gene match: 8. Germline assignment: CDR1 SGHVS and CDR2 FQNEAQ. This CDR3 comprises 14 residues. The CDR3 region has the DNA TGTGCCAGCAGCGAACGGACAGGGTGGAATGGCTACACCTTC. This sequence encodes CASSERTGWNGYTF.

There are many counts of this clonotype. This chain connects TRBV24-1 to TRBJ2-1; possibly TRBD1 or TRBD2 for D (5 bases each). The CDR3 spans 15 residues. The V and J ends lost 3 bases and 6 bases respectively, with 14 bases between them. From germline, CDR1 is KGHDR and CDR2 SFDVKD. CDR3 amino acids: CATSDIRTGGNEQFF. The CDR3, as DNA: TGTGCCACCAGTGATATCCGGACTGGGGGCAATGAGCAGTTCTTC.

This clonotype was found many times. The chain recombines TRBV12-3 or TRBV12-4 with TRBJ2-3, with TRBD1 matching 7 bases. This CDR3 contains 16 residues. Trimming cost V 6 bases and J 6 bases; bases outside gene matches: 15. The CDR3 spells CASSPGPGQDWDTQYF. CDR3 in DNA: TGTGCCAGCAGCCCCGGCCCCGGACAGGACTGGGATACGCAGTATTTT.

The chain joins TRBV3-1 to TRBJ2-1; TRBD2 agrees at 9 bases. Losses at the gene ends were 0 bases for V and 0 bases for J; bases not matched to a gene: 3. Germline-derived CDR1 and CDR2 are LGHDT and YNNKEL (reference sequence). This CDR3 is built from 17 residues. As DNA, the CDR3 is TGTGCCAGCAGCCAAGATTTTAGCGGGGGCTCCTACAATGAGCAGTTCTTC. Its protein product is CASSQDFSGGSYNEQFF.

This clonotype was seen ten or more times. The rearrangement joins TRBV4-1 to TRBJ2-3, with 11 bases that match TRBD2. The CDR3 is 15 residues long. Germline V gene lookup returns CDR1 MGHRA and CDR2 YSYEKL. The junction had 7 bases not matched to a gene; V was cut back by 5 bases and J by 6 bases. DNA of the CDR3: TGCGCCAGCAGCGTTACTAGCGGGGGTATGGATACGCAGTATTTT. The encoded protein is CASSVTSGGMDTQYF.

CDR3 region: CASSFRGTSGSTDTQYF. The CDR3 bases are TGTGCCAGCAGCTTTAGGGGGACTAGCGGGTCCACAGATACGCAGTATTTT. The chain is built from TRBV7-6 and TRBJ2-3; 12 positions agree with TRBD2. The germline V gene has CDR1 SGHVS and CDR2 FNYEAQ. CDR3 size: 17 residues. The ends lost 3 bases at V and 2 bases at J; junction bases unmatched: 6.

This chain connects TRBV20-1 to TRBJ2-7; D uncertain. V lost 2 bases to trimming and J lost 0 bases, with 8 bases between them. Germline V gene sequence: CDR1 DFQATT, CDR2 SNEGSKA (reference sequence). This CDR3 comprises 13 residues. CDR3 protein: CSARPRSSYEQYV. As DNA, the CDR3 is TGCAGTGCTAGACCGCGGAGCTCCTACGAGCAGTACGTC.

Ten or more counts support this clonotype. The rearrangement uses TRBV3-1 and TRBJ2-7; the match to TRBD2 covers 11 bases. Germline assignment: CDR1 LGHDT and CDR2 YNNKEL (reference sequence). V was clipped by 4 bases and J by 2 bases; unmatched bases: 1. This CDR3 spans 14 amino acids. The CDR3 loop reads CASSPTSGTYEQYF. In DNA form, the CDR3 reads TGTGCCAGCAGCCCGACTAGCGGGACCTACGAGCAGTACTTC.